Listed below are T cell receptor beta chains from one sample, sequenced in a study of identical twins. Using its own MiXCR run on the 5' RACE reads, TCRdb lists one record per CDR3 protein. The table lists around 960,000 distinct CDR3 sequences, roughly an eighth of them singletons, with under 2% in the top ten. The same sample was also studied in work on yellow fever vaccine responses in identical twins.

Sample: PBMCs. These receptors were obtained from a woman between 18 and 29 years old in good health. CDR3s include the opening cysteine and the closing phenylalanine or tryptophan. Each record gives: V gene, clone size, J gene, D gene, CDR3 DNA, CDR3 protein. D genes are given only for firm matches. Part of the rows lack a size; the others show once, few, many or a class for expanded clones.

v_gene: TRBV12-3/TRBV12-4
abundance: few
j_gene: TRBJ2-1
d_gene: -
CDR3nt: TGTGCCAGCAGTTTATCCAACAGAAATGAGCAGTTCTTC
CDR3aa: CASSLSNRNEQFF

v_gene: TRBV2
abundance: -
j_gene: TRBJ2-1
d_gene: -
CDR3nt: TGTGCCAGCAGTGTCCTCGGGCCCAATGAGCAGTTCTTC
CDR3aa: CASSVLGPNEQFF

v_gene: TRBV6-5
abundance: few
j_gene: TRBJ2-2
d_gene: TRBD1
CDR3nt: TGTGCCAGCACTTCCAGGGGGTTCGCGAACACCGGGGAGCTGTTTTTT
CDR3aa: CASTSRGFANTGELFF

v_gene: TRBV5-5
abundance: few
j_gene: TRBJ1-2
d_gene: TRBD1
CDR3nt: TGTGCCAGCAGCCCGACAGGGGTTGGTGGCTACACCTTC
CDR3aa: CASSPTGVGGYTF

v_gene: TRBV12-5
abundance: -
j_gene: TRBJ2-3
d_gene: TRBD2
CDR3nt: TGTGCTAGTGGTTTGGGAGCGGGAGAGGCAGATACGCAGTATTTT
CDR3aa: CASGLGAGEADTQYF

v_gene: TRBV4-1
abundance: few
j_gene: TRBJ2-7
d_gene: TRBD1
CDR3nt: TGCGCCAGCAGCCAGATAGGGACAGGGAGTTACGAGCAGTACTTC
CDR3aa: CASSQIGTGSYEQYF

v_gene: TRBV2
abundance: -
j_gene: TRBJ2-2
d_gene: -
CDR3nt: TGTGCCAGCAGTGAACCCGACTTAGGCACCGGGGAGCTGTTTTTT
CDR3aa: CASSEPDLGTGELFF

v_gene: TRBV20-1
abundance: few
j_gene: TRBJ1-1
d_gene: -
CDR3nt: TGCAGTGCTCAGACCGTTAACACTGAAGCTTTCTTT
CDR3aa: CSAQTVNTEAFF

v_gene: TRBV10-3
abundance: -
j_gene: TRBJ2-7
d_gene: TRBD1
CDR3nt: TGTGCCATCAGCGAGGGACAGGGTAATACCTACGAGCAGTACTTC
CDR3aa: CAISEGQGNTYEQYF

v_gene: TRBV5-1
abundance: -
j_gene: TRBJ2-7
d_gene: TRBD1
CDR3nt: TGCGCCAGCAGCTTGGGGACAGGCCAGCAGTCCTACGAGCAGTACTTC
CDR3aa: CASSLGTGQQSYEQYF

v_gene: TRBV20-1
abundance: few
j_gene: TRBJ2-2
d_gene: -
CDR3nt: TGCAGTGCTCGCCCCAATAGCGGCACGAACACCGGGGAGCTGTTTTTT
CDR3aa: CSARPNSGTNTGELFF

v_gene: TRBV24-1
abundance: many
j_gene: TRBJ1-6
d_gene: -
CDR3nt: TGTGCCACCAGTGCCCGGCCGACGGCGTCTTCCTATAATTCACCCCTCCACTTT
CDR3aa: CATSARPTASSYNSPLHF

v_gene: TRBV4-1
abundance: -
j_gene: TRBJ1-6
d_gene: -
CDR3nt: TGCGCCAGCAGCCAAGACCCGCTTAATTCACCCCTCCACTTT
CDR3aa: CASSQDPLNSPLHF

v_gene: TRBV4-1
abundance: -
j_gene: TRBJ1-5
d_gene: TRBD1
CDR3nt: TGCGCCAGCAGCCAAGATGCGGGACAGGGTGTGCGGCAGCCCCAGCATTTT
CDR3aa: CASSQDAGQGVRQPQHF

v_gene: TRBV2
abundance: -
j_gene: TRBJ2-7
d_gene: -
CDR3nt: TGTGCCAGCAGTCCGGAGAACTCCTACGAGCAGTACTTC
CDR3aa: CASSPENSYEQYF

v_gene: TRBV20-1
abundance: many
j_gene: TRBJ2-1
d_gene: -
CDR3nt: TGCAGTGCTCGGATGAACAATGAGCAGTTCTTC
CDR3aa: CSARMNNEQFF

v_gene: TRBV10-3
abundance: few
j_gene: TRBJ2-5
d_gene: -
CDR3nt: TGTGCCATCTCGAGCGGGACAACTCAAGAGACCCAGTACTTC
CDR3aa: CAISSGTTQETQYF

v_gene: TRBV7-9
abundance: -
j_gene: TRBJ2-3
d_gene: TRBD2
CDR3nt: TGTGCCAGCAGCCTGACTAGCGGGAGTTTTTCAGATACGCAGTATTTT
CDR3aa: CASSLTSGSFSDTQYF

v_gene: TRBV3-1
abundance: -
j_gene: TRBJ2-1
d_gene: -
CDR3nt: TGTGCCAGCAGCACCCACCCGACAGACCTCTTCTACAATGAGCAGTTCTTC
CDR3aa: CASSTHPTDLFYNEQFF

v_gene: TRBV5-8
abundance: -
j_gene: TRBJ1-5
d_gene: -
CDR3nt: TGTGCCATCAGCTTGGGGAGAGGGACCCATAGCAATCAGCCCCAGCATTTT
CDR3aa: CAISLGRGTHSNQPQHF